The clone carrying this T cell receptor (beta chain) was detected only a few times. CDR1 and CDR2 from the germline V gene are SGHTA and FQGNSA. The V end lost 1 base, the J end lost 9 bases, and 12 bases lay between the germline ends. This CDR3 contains 13 residues. TCRdb redid the calling of the RT-PCR reads with MiXCR, one entry per CDR3 protein. The data show roughly 520,000 distinct CDR3 sequences, about 25% seen once. This sample was included in a study of response to subunit inactivated influenza vaccine. Source: CD4+ T cells sorted from PBMCs, taken approximately 5 days after vaccination. The sequence was obtained from a middle-aged man who received an inactivated influenza vaccine. This chain uses TRBV7-2 with TRBJ1-1; D remains ambiguous. The CDR3 region has the DNA TGTGCCAGCAGCTTAGAGCCTACCACCCAAGCTTTCTTT. This sequence encodes CASSLEPTTQAFF.